These 24 T cell receptor beta chains were all obtained from the same sample, sequenced in a study of blood T cell repertoires in COVID-19. Only in-frame clones appear in the TCRdb table, and some are missing; sequencing was by immunoSEQ multiplex PCR. The profile shows about 180,000 clones, 75% to 90% of them singletons. What was sequenced was peripheral blood. These receptors were collected from a woman aged 55 to 70 with acute or convalescent COVID-19.

The CDR3 sequence is CASSPRGRTDIYNEQFF. The CDR3 DNA reads TGTGCCAGCAGCCCGCGGGGGAGGACGGACATTTACAATGAGCAGTTCTTC. The chain is built from TRBV7-2 and TRBJ2-1, with 7 bases fitting TRBD2. The CDR3 is 17 residues long. The germline V gene has CDR1 SGHTA and CDR2 FQGNSA. Germline trimming cut 5 bases from V and 4 bases from J; bases unmatched to any gene: 14.

The chain employs TRBV5-1 and TRBJ1-2; D unclear. Germline V gene data show CDR1 as SGHRS and CDR2 as YFSETQ. V lost 0 bases and J 4 bases, leaving 13 bases between the germline ends. CDR3 length: 15 amino acids. Here the CDR3 reads CASSLAPGYGYGYTF. CDR3 sequence (DNA): TGCGCCAGCAGCTTGGCCCCGGGATACGGCTATGGCTACACCTTC.

This clone was found once. The chain couples TRBV28 to TRBJ1-4; TRBD1 is a possible D gene (5 bases). V was cut by 8 bases and J by 0 bases, with 7 bases left in between. CDR1 and CDR2 from the germline V gene are MDHEN and SYDVKM. The CDR3 is made up of 13 amino acids. The CDR3, as DNA: TGTGCCAGCGGAGGGGCAACTAATGAAAAACTGTTTTTT. This translates into CASGGATNEKLFF. Full variable domain (outside the CDR3, taken from reference TRBV28 and TRBJ1-4): DVKVTQSSRYLVKRTGEKVFLECVQDMDHENMFWYRQDPGLGLRLIYFSYDVKMKEKGDIPEGYSVSREKKERFSLILESASTNQTSMYLCASGGATNEKLFFGSGTQLSVL.

The rearrangement joins TRBV27 to TRBJ2-3; D not resolved. Germline V gene data show CDR1 as MNHEY and CDR2 as SMNVEV (reference sequence). This CDR3 spans 17 amino acids. V lost 3 bases, J lost 3 bases, and 19 bases lay in between. CDR3 sequence (DNA): TGTGCCAGCAGTTTTTCTCCGGTGAGTGGGCAGACAGATACGCAGTATTTT. It is translated as CASSFSPVSGQTDTQYF.

The J gene is TRBJ2-1, the V gene TRBV9; possible D gene TRBD1, 6 bases. The V gene's germline CDR1 is SGDLS and CDR2 YYNGEE. Trimming left V 1 base short and J 4 bases short, with 9 bases between. The CDR3 spans 14 residues. The CDR3 reads CASSVRDRYNEQFF. The DNA of the CDR3 is TGTGCCAGCAGCGTAAGAGACAGGTACAATGAGCAGTTCTTC.

The chain joins TRBV4-3 to TRBJ1-1; a possible D gene is TRBD1 (6 bases). The CDR3 covers 15 residues. V lost 0 bases and J lost 5, with 13 bases in between. Germline CDR1 is LGHNA and CDR2 is YSLEER. CDR3 nucleotides: TGCGCCAGCAGCCAAGACAGGGGAAGGAGGACTGAAGCTTTCTTT. Its protein is CASSQDRGRRTEAFF.

The chain joins TRBV7-9 to TRBJ2-3; D unclear. The V end lost 3 bases, the J end lost 0 bases, and 10 bases lay between the germline ends. The CDR3 runs to 15 residues. Germline V gene lookup returns CDR1 SEHNR and CDR2 FQNEAQ (reference sequence). CDR3 region: CASSFQAGSTDTQYF. The CDR3 nucleotides read TGTGCCAGCAGCTTTCAGGCAGGAAGCACAGATACGCAGTATTTT.

The rearrangement uses TRBV7-6 and TRBJ1-2; D is unclear. The CDR3 covers 11 residues. Germline V CDR1 and CDR2: SGHVS, FNYEAQ. Trimming pared 4 bases from V and 6 bases from J, leaving 6 bases between. CDR3 nucleotides: TGTGCCAGCAGCTCTTCGGATGGCTACACCTTC. Amino acids: CASSSSDGYTF.

This sequence joins TRBV5-1 and TRBJ1-5, with D tentatively TRBD1 (5 bases). Looked up from germline, CDR1 is SGHRS and CDR2 is YFSETQ. The CDR3 is made up of 14 amino acids. The ends were cut back, 0 bases at V and 4 bases at J, with 8 bases in the middle. The CDR3 coding sequence is TGCGCCAGCAGCTTGGAAGGGGCTAATCAGCCCCAGCATTTT. It translates to CASSLEGANQPQHF.

This chain joins TRBV7-3 and TRBJ2-5; possibly TRBD2 for D (6 bases). The germline V gene has CDR1 SGHTA and CDR2 FQGTGA. V lost 5 bases and J 2 bases, leaving 15 bases between the germline ends. This CDR3 region has 15 residues. The chain's CDR3 is CASSPRGEHQETQYF. The CDR3 DNA follows: TGTGCCAGCAGCCCCCGCGGGGAACATCAAGAGACCCAGTACTTC.

This clone was seen only once. The chain couples TRBV7-9 to TRBJ2-7; weak D call: TRBD2 (5 bases). V lost 3 bases to trimming and J lost 6 bases, with 9 bases between them. CDR1 SEHNR and CDR2 FQNEAQ come from the germline V gene (reference sequence). There are 12 residues in the CDR3. CDR3 DNA sequence: TGTGCCAGCAGCTTTACTAGTTCCGAGCAGTACTTC. It codes for CASSFTSSEQYF.

This clone was detected a few times. The chain uses TRBV3-1 (or the pseudogene TRBV3-2) and TRBJ1-1; perhaps TRBD1 as D (6 bases). CDR1 is LGHDT, CDR2 YNNKEL, per germline (reference sequence). V lost 1 base and J 2 bases, leaving 11 bases between the germline ends. The CDR3 sequence is 15 residues long. CDR3 DNA sequence: TGTGCCAGCAGCCAAGGACAGGCGGAAAACACTGAAGCTTTCTTT. Translating it yields CASSQGQAENTEAFF.

The chain carries TRBV6-5 and TRBJ1-5, with D unresolved. V was shortened by 6 bases and J by 3 bases, with 9 bases between the two germline ends. The length of the CDR3 is 13 residues. Looked up from germline, CDR1 is MNHEY and CDR2 is SVGAGI. CDR3 DNA: TGTGCCAGCAGAATAGACAACAATCAGCCCCAGCATTTT. Translation: CASRIDNNQPQHF.

The chain combines TRBV4-2 with TRBJ1-4, with TRBD1 identical over 10 bases. The CDR3 extends over 20 amino acids. Germline CDR1 LGHNA, CDR2 YNFKEQ. Trimming cost V 1 base and J 0 bases; bases outside gene matches: 11. The CDR3 coding sequence is TGTGCCAGCAGCCAAGTATTTAGCTTGGGGACAGGGGCAACTAATGAAAAACTGTTTTTT. As protein: CASSQVFSLGTGATNEKLFF.

CDR3 residues: CASSSTSGRSYEQYF. For the CDR3, the DNA is TGTGCCAGCAGTTCTACTAGCGGTCGTTCCTACGAGCAGTACTTC. The gene calls are TRBV6-6 and TRBJ2-7, with TRBD2 matching 8 bases. CDR3 length: 15 residues. The germline gives CDR1 MNHNY, CDR2 SVGAGI (reference sequence). V gave up 4 bases and J gave up 1 base; unmatched junction bases: 6.

The sample holds a few counts of this clone. J is TRBJ2-5 and V is TRBV7-9; 13 nucleotides match TRBD2. Germline V gives CDR1 SEHNR, CDR2 FQNEAQ (reference sequence). The CDR3 totals 18 residues. The V gene end was trimmed by 1 base and the J gene end by 2 bases; junction bases not matched to a gene: 7. The CDR3 reads CASSLVGRLAGGQETQYF. CDR3 in DNA: TGTGCCAGCAGCTTAGTAGGACGACTAGCGGGGGGTCAAGAGACCCAGTACTTC.

This clone occurred once. V and J are TRBV5-1 and TRBJ1-3; 9 bases map to TRBD1. The CDR3 is 16 amino acids. CDR1 and CDR2 from the germline V gene are SGHRS and YFSETQ. After removal of 1 base from V and 3 bases from J, the junction contained 5 bases not matched to a gene. CDR3 amino acids: CASSLTGGAYGNTIYF. The CDR3 DNA reads TGCGCCAGCAGCTTGACAGGGGGCGCTTATGGAAACACCATATATTTT.

This chain uses TRBV6-5 with TRBJ2-7; D is undetermined. The CDR3 is 13 amino acids. The germline V gene encodes CDR1 MNHEY and CDR2 SVGAGI. The germline V and J ends were trimmed by 6 bases and 3 bases, with 12 bases remaining between them. The CDR3 sequence is CASRRQVGYEQYF. CDR3 DNA sequence: TGTGCCAGCAGGCGACAAGTGGGCTACGAGCAGTACTTC.

The V and J genes are TRBV7-9 and TRBJ1-2, with 7 bases fitting TRBD1. The V segment lost 5 bases and the J segment 4 bases; nucleotides outside the gene matches: 7. The germline V gene encodes CDR1 SEHNR and CDR2 FQNEAQ (reference sequence). The CDR3 consists of 14 residues. CDR3 bases: TGTGCCAGCAGCACGCGACAGGGTTTCTATGGCTACACCTTC. Protein product: CASSTRQGFYGYTF.

This rearrangement joins TRBV3-1 (or the pseudogene TRBV3-2) to TRBJ2-1, with 8 bases identical to TRBD2. V gave up 2 bases and J gave up 4 bases; unmatched junction bases: 10. This CDR3 has 17 amino acids. The germline V gene has CDR1 LGHDT and CDR2 YNNKEL (reference sequence). The CDR3 sequence: CASSQKGGGGKYNEQFF. The CDR3 DNA follows: TGTGCCAGCAGCCAAAAGGGCGGCGGGGGGAAATACAATGAGCAGTTCTTC.

The chain links TRBV5-4 to TRBJ2-5, with D uncertain. Germline CDR1 is SGHNT and CDR2 is YYREEE (reference sequence). This CDR3 contains 13 residues. The ends were cut back, 2 bases at V and 2 bases at J, with 7 bases in the middle. For the CDR3, the DNA is TGTGCCAGCAGCTTTATAGCACAAGAGACCCAGTACTTC. Translated, it gives CASSFIAQETQYF.

The chain has TRBV6-6 and TRBJ2-7; 9 bases map to TRBD2. In germline, CDR1 is MNHNY, CDR2 SVGAGI (reference sequence). The CDR3 spans 16 residues. The J segment lost 1 base and the V segment lost 4 bases, leaving 8 bases of the junction unmatched. The CDR3 nucleotides read TGTGCCAGCAGTTCCTGGACTAGCGAGGGGTCCTACGAGCAGTACTTC. Its protein is CASSSWTSEGSYEQYF.

CDR3 sequence (DNA): TGTGCCAGCAGCCAAGACCGTGGACTGAACTCCTACGAGCAGTACTTC. Encoded protein: CASSQDRGLNSYEQYF. The chain links TRBV4-2 to TRBJ2-7; D is possibly TRBD2 (5 bases). The V gene lost 0 bases and the J gene lost 0 bases, with 12 bases spanning the gap. The V gene's germline CDR1 is LGHNA and CDR2 YNFKEQ. The CDR3 extends over 16 amino acids.

This rearrangement joins TRBV5-1 to TRBJ2-7, with D perhaps TRBD1 (5 bases). With 4 bases removed from V and 0 bases from J, the gap between germline ends came to 11 bases. Germline assignment: CDR1 SGHRS and CDR2 YFSETQ. The length of the CDR3 is 14 residues. CDR3 in DNA: TGCGCCAGCAGCCCTAGGGGAAGCTCCTACGAGCAGTACTTC. It translates to CASSPRGSSYEQYF.